The TCR beta chain described here comes from a study of CD8+ T cells in alopecia areata. Germline V lookup: CDR1 SQVTM, CDR2 ANQGSEA. CDR3 length equals 12 residues. The germline V and J ends were trimmed by 6 bases and 2 bases, with 11 bases remaining between them. Study-wide results and limits: In lesional scalp, particularly from alopecia totalis/universalis, clonality was higher than in normal scalp.

RNA was isolated and reverse transcribed to cDNA, the sequencing template. Produced via immunoSEQ multiplex PCR; TCRdb's table is partial and in-frame only. The data contain around 80,000 clones, around 54% of them singletons. The researchers isolated CD4+ and CD8+ T cells from PBMCs by sorting. In its sample, this clone was seen a few times. Its matching antigen is unknown. The rearrangement joins TRBV29-1 to TRBJ2-7; possible D gene TRBD2, 5 bases. The TCR sequence derives from a human donor with alopecia areata. Sequenced sample: NKG2D-high CD8+ T cells sorted from blood. The CDR3 nucleotides read TGCAGCGTGGGGAGAACCCCCTACGAGCAGTACTTC. Translated: CSVGRTPYEQYF.